This TCR beta chain emerged from a study of shared clonotypes between healthy human individuals. Study-level results: Measured sharing among donors was expected to vary with sequencing depth. Generally, estimated richness proved larger in naive subsets than it did in memory subsets. Several donors held about 5% of naive CD4 clonotypes in common.

An even split of each subset's genomic DNA across several immunoSEQ plates was performed. Repertoires were generated with immunoSEQ multiplex PCR, while TCRdb's copy carries only in-frame clones and drops some. This sample has roughly 770,000 clones, with 95% to 97% found just once. Terminally differentiated effector memory CD45RA+ cells were left out of the naive CD8 fraction, which was CD45RO-negative and positively selected for CCR7. Details on this clone: Antigen specificity is unknown.

The sequence came from a man aged 25-40 years in good health. Material for sequencing was naive CD8+ T cells sorted from blood.

DNA of the CDR3: TGTGCCAGCAGTTTCCCTGGGGACAACCGCTACGAGCAGTACTTC. Residues: CASSFPGDNRYEQYF. This rearrangement joins TRBV28 to TRBJ2-7; tentative D call: TRBD1 (6 bases). V lost 3 bases and J lost 3, with 15 bases in between. The length of the CDR3 is 15 residues. Germline loops: CDR1 MDHEN, CDR2 SYDVKM.